Listed below are T cell receptor beta chains from one sample, sequenced in a study of T cell responses to AZD1222 COVID-19 vaccine. Profiled with immunoSEQ multiplex PCR; TCRdb holds only in-frame clones, not every one. The repertoire holds some 89,000 clones, with approximately 89% as singletons. The material sequenced was peripheral blood, taken on day 0 of AZD1222 vaccination. Receptors originate from an adult in good health. Both conserved end residues are part of each CDR3. Fields, in order: V gene, clone size, D gene, J gene, CDR3 DNA, CDR3 protein. D genes are given only for firm matches. Clone size is not always given. Where it is, it says once, few, many or a class for expanded clones.

V gene: TRBV19
clone size: few
D gene: -
J gene: TRBJ1-4
CDR3 DNA: TGTGCCACGAAAGGGGGGGCGGCTAATGAAAAACTGTTTTTT
CDR3 protein: CATKGGAANEKLFF

V gene: TRBV10-2
clone size: -
D gene: -
J gene: TRBJ2-7
CDR3 DNA: TGCGCCAGCAGTTTCGGGGGCCGGCCCTACGAGCAGTACTTC
CDR3 protein: CASSFGGRPYEQYF

V gene: TRBV4-3
clone size: few
D gene: -
J gene: TRBJ1-5
CDR3 DNA: TGCGCCAGCAGCCAAGATCCAGGCAGGGCCAGCCAGAGATTAGCCCAGCATTTT
CDR3 protein: CASSQDPGRASQRLAQHF

V gene: TRBV9
clone size: -
D gene: -
J gene: TRBJ2-3
CDR3 DNA: TGTGCCAGCAGCGTAAGGGGGGCGAGCACAGATACGCAGTATTTT
CDR3 protein: CASSVRGASTDTQYF

V gene: TRBV14
clone size: -
D gene: -
J gene: TRBJ2-7
CDR3 DNA: TGTGCCAGCAGCCAAGGACCAGCATCCGCCTACGAGCAGTACTTC
CDR3 protein: CASSQGPASAYEQYF

V gene: TRBV27
clone size: -
D gene: -
J gene: TRBJ2-7
CDR3 DNA: TGTGCCAGCAGTTTCTTAGGGGACGAGCAGTACTTC
CDR3 protein: CASSFLGDEQYF

V gene: TRBV14
clone size: few
D gene: TRBD1
J gene: TRBJ1-2
CDR3 DNA: TGTGCCAGCAGCGAATTGGGGACAGGGGGCGGTGGCTACACCTTC
CDR3 protein: CASSELGTGGGGYTF

V gene: TRBV4-2
clone size: -
D gene: TRBD1
J gene: TRBJ2-1
CDR3 DNA: TGTGCCAGCATCCGCGAGGGACAGGGGGCGCAAAATGAGCAGTTCTTC
CDR3 protein: CASIREGQGAQNEQFF

V gene: TRBV6-6
clone size: -
D gene: -
J gene: TRBJ1-6
CDR3 DNA: TGTGCCAGCAGTCCCTATTCCGGGACGGGACCTTGGAGCTCCTATAATTCACCCCTCCACTTT
CDR3 protein: CASSPYSGTGPWSSYNSPLHF

V gene: TRBV5-1
clone size: once
D gene: TRBD1
J gene: TRBJ1-5
CDR3 DNA: TGCGCCAGCAGCGAACAGGGGGCGAGGAATCAGCCCCAGCATTTT
CDR3 protein: CASSEQGARNQPQHF

V gene: TRBV7-8
clone size: -
D gene: -
J gene: TRBJ2-7
CDR3 DNA: TGTGCCAGCAGCGGAAGCCCGGGACTCCAAGGCTCCTACGAGCAGTACTTC
CDR3 protein: CASSGSPGLQGSYEQYF

V gene: TRBV19
clone size: -
D gene: TRBD1
J gene: TRBJ1-1
CDR3 DNA: TGTGCCAGTAGTATATCCGGGACAGGAGCCACTGAAGCTTTCTTT
CDR3 protein: CASSISGTGATEAFF

V gene: TRBV18
clone size: -
D gene: TRBD1
J gene: TRBJ1-6
CDR3 DNA: TGTGCCAGCTCATCCAGACTGAAGCAGGGGGCTGATTCACCCCTCCACTTT
CDR3 protein: CASSSRLKQGADSPLHF

V gene: TRBV19
clone size: once
D gene: -
J gene: TRBJ1-2
CDR3 DNA: TGTGCCAGCGGGTATAACAGGGTGGATGGCTACACCTTC
CDR3 protein: CASGYNRVDGYTF

V gene: TRBV2
clone size: -
D gene: TRBD2
J gene: TRBJ2-2
CDR3 DNA: TGTGCCTCACTAAAGGGGGCGACTAGCGGGTTCGCGAACACCGGGGAGCTGTTTTTT
CDR3 protein: CASLKGATSGFANTGELFF

V gene: TRBV12-3/TRBV12-4
clone size: -
D gene: -
J gene: TRBJ2-1
CDR3 DNA: TGTGCCAGCACCCTCTCCAATGAGCAGTTCTTC
CDR3 protein: CASTLSNEQFF

V gene: TRBV4-1
clone size: once
D gene: TRBD2
J gene: TRBJ2-1
CDR3 DNA: TGCGCCAGCAGCCAGCGGGAGTTTCTCAATGAGCAGTTCTTC
CDR3 protein: CASSQREFLNEQFF

V gene: TRBV5-1
clone size: once
D gene: -
J gene: TRBJ2-6
CDR3 DNA: TGCGCCAGCACCATTCAGACGGGGCTAAGGGCCAACGTCCTGACTTTC
CDR3 protein: CASTIQTGLRANVLTF

V gene: TRBV9
clone size: -
D gene: -
J gene: TRBJ1-1
CDR3 DNA: TGTGCCAGCAGCGGGGCAGGTACTGAAGCTTTCTTT
CDR3 protein: CASSGAGTEAFF

V gene: TRBV9
clone size: -
D gene: -
J gene: TRBJ1-5
CDR3 DNA: TGTGCCAGCAGCGCCACAGGTAGCAATCAGCCCCAGCATTTT
CDR3 protein: CASSATGSNQPQHF

V gene: TRBV4-1
clone size: -
D gene: TRBD2
J gene: TRBJ2-1
CDR3 DNA: TGCGCCAGCAGCCAGGGAGCCAGCAGCGGGACGGTCAATGAGCAGTTCTTC
CDR3 protein: CASSQGASSGTVNEQFF

V gene: TRBV7-9
clone size: few
D gene: -
J gene: TRBJ2-7
CDR3 DNA: TGTGCCAGCAGCTTAGGACAGCGGACACCTTACGAGCAGTACTTC
CDR3 protein: CASSLGQRTPYEQYF

V gene: TRBV6-2/TRBV6-3
clone size: -
D gene: -
J gene: TRBJ2-2
CDR3 DNA: TGTGCCAGCAGTTACTCGGTGGCCACCGGGGAGCTGTTTTTT
CDR3 protein: CASSYSVATGELFF

V gene: TRBV14
clone size: -
D gene: -
J gene: TRBJ2-7
CDR3 DNA: TGTGCCAGCAGCCTCCTGTCCTACGAGCAGTACTTC
CDR3 protein: CASSLLSYEQYF

V gene: TRBV4-3
clone size: -
D gene: -
J gene: TRBJ1-2
CDR3 DNA: TGCGCCAGCAGCCAGGCGGAGGCTTCGGGAGGCTACACCTTC
CDR3 protein: CASSQAEASGGYTF

V gene: TRBV19
clone size: -
D gene: -
J gene: TRBJ1-1
CDR3 DNA: TGTGCCAGTAGTATAGAGGGGAGAAGGGGTACTGAAGCTTTCTTT
CDR3 protein: CASSIEGRRGTEAFF

V gene: TRBV5-1
clone size: -
D gene: -
J gene: TRBJ2-2
CDR3 DNA: TGCGCCAGCAGCTCACCAAGGGGTGTCCGGAACACCGGGGAGCTGTTTTTT
CDR3 protein: CASSSPRGVRNTGELFF

V gene: TRBV29-1
clone size: once
D gene: -
J gene: TRBJ1-4
CDR3 DNA: TGCAGCGTTGAGTCGGGTCTGTCTCCTGAAAAACTGTTTTTT
CDR3 protein: CSVESGLSPEKLFF

V gene: TRBV19
clone size: -
D gene: -
J gene: TRBJ1-2
CDR3 DNA: TGTGCCAGTATCGGCGCCGGCGGGCGCGGATCGGTATATGGCTACACCTTC
CDR3 protein: CASIGAGGRGSVYGYTF

V gene: TRBV18
clone size: -
D gene: -
J gene: TRBJ1-5
CDR3 DNA: TGTGCCAGCTCACCATCCTCTGTCAATAGCAATCAGCCCCAGCATTTT
CDR3 protein: CASSPSSVNSNQPQHF

V gene: TRBV11-2
clone size: -
D gene: TRBD2
J gene: TRBJ2-3
CDR3 DNA: TGTGCCAGCAGCTTAACCCTGACTAGCATGGATACGCAGTATTTT
CDR3 protein: CASSLTLTSMDTQYF

V gene: TRBV4-2
clone size: -
D gene: TRBD1
J gene: TRBJ2-1
CDR3 DNA: TGTGCCAGCAGCCAAACGACAGGGGATCCCCCCTACAATGAGCAGTTCTTC
CDR3 protein: CASSQTTGDPPYNEQFF

V gene: TRBV9
clone size: -
D gene: -
J gene: TRBJ2-6
CDR3 DNA: TGTGCCAGCAGCGTAGGCAACTCTGGGGCCAACGTCCTGACTTTC
CDR3 protein: CASSVGNSGANVLTF

V gene: TRBV4-3
clone size: -
D gene: TRBD2
J gene: TRBJ2-3
CDR3 DNA: TGCGCCAGCAGCCAGCAACAGCGGGGGGGGGCAGATACGCAGTATTTT
CDR3 protein: CASSQQQRGGADTQYF

V gene: TRBV7-2
clone size: -
D gene: -
J gene: TRBJ1-1
CDR3 DNA: TGTGCCAGCAGCTTAATGCAGGGAAGGAACACTGAAGCTTTCTTT
CDR3 protein: CASSLMQGRNTEAFF